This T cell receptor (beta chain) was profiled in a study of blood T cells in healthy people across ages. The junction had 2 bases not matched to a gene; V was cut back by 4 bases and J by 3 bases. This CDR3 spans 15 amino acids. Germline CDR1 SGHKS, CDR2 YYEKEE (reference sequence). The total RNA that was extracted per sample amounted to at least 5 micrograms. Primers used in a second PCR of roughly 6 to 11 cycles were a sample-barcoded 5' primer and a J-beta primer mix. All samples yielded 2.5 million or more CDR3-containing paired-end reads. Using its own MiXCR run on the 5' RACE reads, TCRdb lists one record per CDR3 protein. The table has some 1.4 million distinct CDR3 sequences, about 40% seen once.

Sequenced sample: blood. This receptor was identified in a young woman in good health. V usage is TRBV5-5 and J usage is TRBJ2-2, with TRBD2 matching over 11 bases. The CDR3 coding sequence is TGTGCCAGCAGCCGTAGCGGGGGGGACACCGGGGAGCTGTTTTTT. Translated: CASSRSGGDTGELFF.